The 9 T cell receptor beta chains presented below share a single source sample, sequenced in a study of lymphopenia after photon versus proton radiotherapy. Here immunoSEQ multiplex PCR was the method, and the copy in TCRdb shows in-frame clones only, minus some. In the table there are approximately 17,000 clones, 75% to 85% of which are singletons. This material consisted of peripheral blood, taken from a patient treated with proton-based radiotherapy. The receptors stem from a man aged 65 to 85 with pancreatic cancer.

The CDR3: CASNREASGRSSYEQYF. The CDR3, as DNA: TGTGCCAGCAACCGCGAAGCTAGCGGGCGCAGCTCCTACGAGCAGTACTTC. The genes are TRBV2 and TRBJ2-7; 8 positions agree with TRBD2. V trimming: 7 bases; J trimming: 0 bases; junction bases outside the gene matches: 14. CDR1 and CDR2 from the germline V gene are SNHLY and FYNNEI. The CDR3 loop spans 17 amino acids. The full variable domain, rest sourced from reference TRBV2 and TRBJ2-7, is EPEVTQTPSHQVTQMGQEVILRCVPISNHLYFYWYRQILGQKVEFLVSFYNNEISEKSEIFDDQFSVERPDGSNFTLKIRSTKLEDSAMYFCASNREASGRSSYEQYFGPGTRLTVT.

This clone appeared a single time. CDR3 nucleotide sequence: TGTGCCAGTAGTCGGTCCGACACTGAAGCTTTCTTT. Translated: CASSRSDTEAFF. The V and J genes are TRBV19 and TRBJ1-1, with D unclear. V gave up 5 bases and J gave up 3 bases, with 7 bases separating them. The CDR3 is made up of 12 amino acids. In germline, CDR1 is LNHDA, CDR2 SQIVND (reference sequence).

The chain couples TRBV18 to TRBJ1-1; unclear D gene. The V end was cut by 1 base, the J end by 4 bases, with 10 bases between. This CDR3 contains 14 residues. Looked up from germline, CDR1 is KGHSH and CDR2 is LQKENI. In DNA form, the CDR3 reads TGTGCCAGCTCACCACGGGGTCTTCCCACTGAAGCTTTCTTT. It yields the protein CASSPRGLPTEAFF.

The chain uses TRBV5-1 and TRBJ2-1; TRBD1 agrees at 9 bases. CDR3 size: 16 residues. After removal of 0 bases from V and 5 bases from J, the junction contained 6 bases not matched to a gene. CDR1 is SGHRS, CDR2 YFSETQ, per germline. The CDR3 sequence: CASSLGQGQGNNEQFF. The CDR3 bases are TGCGCCAGCAGCTTGGGACAGGGACAGGGTAACAATGAGCAGTTCTTC.

The rearrangement joins TRBV5-1 to TRBJ2-1; TRBD1 agrees at 9 bases. Germline V gene data show CDR1 as SGHRS and CDR2 as YFSETQ. CDR3 length: 16 residues. V lost 4 bases, J lost 2 bases, and 7 bases stayed unmatched. DNA of the CDR3: TGCGCCAGCAGCGCCACGACAGGGGGTACCTACAATGAGCAGTTCTTC. Its protein is CASSATTGGTYNEQFF.

The rearrangement joins TRBV7-8 to TRBJ2-2; the D is unclear. Germline-derived CDR1 and CDR2 are SGHVS and FQNEAQ. There are 15 residues in the CDR3. V lost 2 bases and J 1 base, leaving 8 bases between the germline ends. DNA for the CDR3: TGTGCCAGCAGCTTATCTCCAGAGAACACCGGGGAGCTGTTTTTT. Protein: CASSLSPENTGELFF.

The chain uses TRBV11-3 and TRBJ2-2, with D perhaps matching TRBD2 (6 bases). Germline CDR1 is SGHNT and CDR2 is YENEEA. CDR3 length equals 15 residues. Deletions cut 1 base from V and 6 bases from J, with 12 bases between. The CDR3 DNA reads TGTGCCAGCAGCTTAGCGGGAGCTAGGCCCGGGGAGCTGTTTTTT. It is translated as CASSLAGARPGELFF. The full variable domain, in which reference TRBV11-3 and TRBJ2-2 provide the parts outside the CDR3, is EAGVVQSPRYKIIEKKQPVAFWCNPISGHNTLYWYLQNLGQGPELLIRYENEEAVDDSQLPKDRFSAERLKGVDSTLKIQPAELGDSAVYLCASSLAGARPGELFFGEGSRLTVL.

The rearrangement uses TRBV30 and TRBJ1-1; perhaps TRBD1 as D (6 bases). This CDR3 spans 12 amino acids. CDR1 and CDR2 (germline): GTSNPN, SVGIG (reference sequence). The V and J ends lost 4 bases and 3 bases respectively, with 9 bases between them. The DNA for the CDR3 is TGTGCCTGGAAAAGGGGGTACACTGAAGCTTTCTTT. It is translated as CAWKRGYTEAFF.

The rearrangement uses TRBV10-2 and TRBJ1-5, with TRBD1 matching over 8 bases. CDR3 length equals 15 residues. Germline loops: CDR1 WSHSY, CDR2 SAAADI. The V gene end was trimmed by 6 bases and the J gene end by 1 base; junction bases not matched to a gene: 5. CDR3 nucleotide sequence: TGCGCCAGCAGGGCCGGGACAGGCAGCAATCAGCCCCAGCATTTT. Amino acids: CASRAGTGSNQPQHF.